A few counts support the clone carrying this TCR beta chain. Germline V CDR1 and CDR2: MNHEY, SVGAGI. The CDR3 covers 16 residues. After removal of 0 bases from V and 4 bases from J, the junction contained 5 bases not matched to a gene. The sample originates from a study of cytomegalovirus exposure and HLA in healthy donors. This PCR relied on a set of 60 Vbeta primers and 13 Jbeta primers. Data came from immunoSEQ multiplex PCR; TCRdb stores just in-frame clones and leaves some out. The sample has 90,000 to 130,000 clones; over 60% are singletons. The clonotype comes from a young man in good health and CMV-seropositive. The genes are TRBV6-5 and TRBJ2-7, with 11 bases that match TRBD2. The sample taken for sequencing was PBMCs. CDR3 sequence reads: CASSYSLAGGRYEQYF. The CDR3 coding sequence is TGTGCCAGCAGTTACTCCCTAGCGGGGGGTAGATACGAGCAGTACTTC.